Listed below are T cell receptor beta chains from one sample, sequenced in a study of cytomegalovirus exposure and HLA in healthy donors. Data came from immunoSEQ multiplex PCR; TCRdb stores just in-frame clones and leaves some out. The sample shows fewer than 200,000 clones, about nine tenths of them seen only once. Sequenced input: PBMCs. The receptors stem from a boy younger than 10 in good health and CMV-seronegative. The CDR3 runs from the conserved cysteine through the conserved F or W. D genes are given only for firm matches. Size is omitted from some rows. Given values are once, few, many or a class for expanded clones.

V: TRBV7-9
D: TRBD2
J: TRBJ2-7
size: NA
DNA: TGTGCCAGCAGCGCCTCCTCCAGCGGGACGCCGGACTACGAGCAGTACTTC
CDR3: CASSASSSGTPDYEQYF

V: TRBV7-8
D: TRBD2
J: TRBJ2-1
size: NA
DNA: TGTGCCAGCAGCTTAGTAGCTAGCGGGAGCTCCTCCTACAATGAGCAGTTCTTC
CDR3: CASSLVASGSSSYNEQFF

V: TRBV7-8
D: TRBD1
J: TRBJ1-4
size: NA
DNA: TGTGCCAGCAGCCTTGGGACAGTTAATGAAAAACTGTTTTTT
CDR3: CASSLGTVNEKLFF

V: TRBV6-5
D: NA
J: TRBJ2-1
size: NA
DNA: TGTGCCAGCAGGCCCCGGGACTCGTGGTTTGGGTTCTTC
CDR3: CASRPRDSWFGFF

V: TRBV9
D: NA
J: TRBJ2-3
size: NA
DNA: TGTGCCAGCAGCGTAGAGGACAGCGACACAGATACGCAGTATTTT
CDR3: CASSVEDSDTDTQYF

V: TRBV18
D: NA
J: TRBJ1-2
size: NA
DNA: TGTGCCAGCGCTCCAACCGACTGGGGCTACACCTTC
CDR3: CASAPTDWGYTF

V: TRBV30
D: NA
J: TRBJ1-1
size: NA
DNA: TGTGCCTGGAGAACAGGGATCGGCGGTGAAGCTTTCTTT
CDR3: CAWRTGIGGEAFF

V: TRBV28
D: TRBD1
J: TRBJ1-5
size: NA
DNA: TGTGCCAGCAGTACTACTCGACCGGGACAGGGTAACTTT
CDR3: CASSTTRPGQGNF

V: TRBV25-1
D: TRBD1
J: TRBJ1-1
size: NA
DNA: TGTGCCAGCGGAGACAGGGCTGCAGAAGCTTTCTTT
CDR3: CASGDRAAEAFF

V: TRBV6-1
D: TRBD1
J: TRBJ1-6
size: NA
DNA: TGTGCCAGCAGTGTAGGGGGCGGCTCCTATAATTCACCCCTCCACTTT
CDR3: CASSVGGGSYNSPLHF

V: TRBV6-1
D: TRBD1
J: TRBJ1-4
size: NA
DNA: TGTGCCAGCAGTCTGCCAGGGACAGGCGAAAAACTGTTTTTT
CDR3: CASSLPGTGEKLFF

V: TRBV2
D: TRBD1
J: TRBJ2-1
size: NA
DNA: TGTGCCAGCAGTGGGACAGGGTCCCAAACCTACAATGAGCAGTTCTTC
CDR3: CASSGTGSQTYNEQFF

V: TRBV28
D: NA
J: TRBJ2-7
size: NA
DNA: TGTGCCAGCAGTTGGGCCGGGGTCCACGAGCAGTACTTC
CDR3: CASSWAGVHEQYF

V: TRBV9
D: NA
J: TRBJ1-2
size: NA
DNA: TGTGCCAGCAGCGCGGACGGGGCAGGGGCTGTAATTGGCTACACCTTC
CDR3: CASSADGAGAVIGYTF

V: TRBV7-2
D: TRBD2
J: TRBJ2-5
size: NA
DNA: TGTGCCAGCAGCTTAGGGTGGCCAGCGGGGGGTGCTGAAGAGACCCAGTACTTC
CDR3: CASSLGWPAGGAEETQYF

V: TRBV6-1
D: TRBD1
J: TRBJ2-7
size: NA
DNA: TGTGCCAGCGGAGGGGACAGGGGGGATGAGCAGTACTTC
CDR3: CASGGDRGDEQYF

V: TRBV7-9
D: TRBD2
J: TRBJ2-1
size: NA
DNA: TGTGCCGGCCGGCGGGCGGGAGGAATTGATGAGCAGTTCTTC
CDR3: CAGRRAGGIDEQFF

V: TRBV30
D: TRBD1
J: TRBJ1-2
size: NA
DNA: TGTGCCTGGAGTGTTGAGGGGGCTTCGGGGCTGATCGACTATGGCTACACCTTC
CDR3: CAWSVEGASGLIDYGYTF

V: TRBV5-1
D: NA
J: TRBJ1-1
size: NA
DNA: TGCGCCAGCAGCTTGGCCACTTTTCGGGACACATCGAACACTGAAGCTTTCTTT
CDR3: CASSLATFRDTSNTEAFF

V: TRBV6-1
D: TRBD1
J: TRBJ2-7
size: few
DNA: TGTGCCAGCAGTCTATCGACAGGGTACGAGCAGTACTTC
CDR3: CASSLSTGYEQYF

V: TRBV5-1
D: TRBD1
J: TRBJ1-5
size: NA
DNA: TGCGCCAGCAGCTTGGGGGGGACAGACTATCAGCCCCAGCATTTT
CDR3: CASSLGGTDYQPQHF

V: TRBV18
D: TRBD1
J: TRBJ2-5
size: NA
DNA: TGTGCCAGCTCACCTCCCGGGACAGGACAAGAGACCCAGTACTTC
CDR3: CASSPPGTGQETQYF